This T cell receptor (beta chain) derives from a study of cytomegalovirus exposure and HLA in healthy donors. Study overall: Most donors, 80% to 90% of 398 genotyped, fell in the Caucasian-associated ancestry cluster. Study-wide results and caveats: In a later analysis, across HLA loci, associated TCR counts were highest for DRB1, lowest for HLA-C. With later analysis, a missense DCLRE1C variant became linked to TCR beta V- and J-gene trimming. Roughly uniform sequencing depth across donors was assumed, possibly incorrectly.

There are 20 residues in the CDR3. Germline V lookup: CDR1 SGHRS, CDR2 YFSETQ. About this clone itself: The antigen remains undetermined. At one end the junction does not follow the germline gene, possibly because of a read error.

Use of 60 Vbeta and 13 Jbeta primers characterized the PCR. Profiled with immunoSEQ multiplex PCR; TCRdb holds only in-frame clones, not every one. Among 85,000 to 130,000 clones listed, 75% were seen once. Sequencing was performed on PBMCs. This receptor was taken from a male donor in good health and CMV-seropositive. The rearrangement joins TRBV5-1 to TRBJ2-1, with D perhaps matching TRBD2 (6 bases). The CDR3 here is CASSAITWGVTANLYNQQFF. In nucleotides, the CDR3 is TGCGCCAGCAGCGCGATAACTTGGGGGGTGACAGCAAACCTCTACAATCAGCAGTTCTTC.